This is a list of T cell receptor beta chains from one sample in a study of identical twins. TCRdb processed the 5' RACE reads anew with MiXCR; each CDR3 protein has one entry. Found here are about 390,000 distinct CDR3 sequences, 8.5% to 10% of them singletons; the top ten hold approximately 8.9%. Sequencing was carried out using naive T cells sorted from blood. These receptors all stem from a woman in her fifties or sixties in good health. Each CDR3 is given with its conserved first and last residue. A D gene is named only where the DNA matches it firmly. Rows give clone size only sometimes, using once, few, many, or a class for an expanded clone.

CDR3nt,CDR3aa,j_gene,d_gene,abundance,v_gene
TGTGCCAGCAGTCCCCTGACTAGCGGGAGAGCAGCCTACAATGAGCAGTTCTTC,CASSPLTSGRAAYNEQFF,TRBJ2-1,TRBD2,-,TRBV6-2/TRBV6-3
TGTGCCAGCAGACCGGACAGGGTCGGCATACTGAGTCCCAACTATGGCTACACCTTC,CASRPDRVGILSPNYGYTF,TRBJ1-2,TRBD1,few,TRBV12-3/TRBV12-4
TGTGCCAGCAGCCCATCACCGAGCTCCTACAATGAGCAGTTCTTC,CASSPSPSSYNEQFF,TRBJ2-1,-,few,TRBV27
TGTGCCAGCAGTACAACAGATACGCAGTATTTT,CASSTTDTQYF,TRBJ2-3,-,many,TRBV7-3
TGTGCCAGCAGTCAAGAGACGGTAATAATTTACGAGCAGTACTTC,CASSQETVIIYEQYF,TRBJ2-7,-,-,TRBV14
TGCAGTGCTAGATCGGGAGGGAAGGCCAAAAACATTCAGTACTTC,CSARSGGKAKNIQYF,TRBJ2-4,TRBD2,many,TRBV20-1
TGTGCCAGCAGCTTAGTCGGCAGGGAAAAACTGTTTTTT,CASSLVGREKLFF,TRBJ1-4,-,-,TRBV7-8
TGCGCCAGCAGCGACGAATACGAGCAGTACTTC,CASSDEYEQYF,TRBJ2-7,-,-,TRBV5-1
TGCAGCGTTGAACCCCTCCTGGGGGACAGGGAAGAGACCCAGTACTTC,CSVEPLLGDREETQYF,TRBJ2-5,TRBD1,-,TRBV29-1
TGTGCCAGCTCACCACCGAGCCAGGCTAGCAAAAACATTCAGTACTTC,CASSPPSQASKNIQYF,TRBJ2-4,-,-,TRBV18
TGTGCCAGCAGCCAGCCGGGACTAGGCGGCACCGGGGAGCTGTTTTTT,CASSQPGLGGTGELFF,TRBJ2-2,-,many,TRBV21-1
TGCGCCAGCAGCCCAGGACAGGGTAGCGGCACAGATACGCAGTATTTT,CASSPGQGSGTDTQYF,TRBJ2-3,TRBD1,few,TRBV4-1
TGTGCCAGCGGTGGAGCAGGGGTAGAGACCCAGTACTTC,CASGGAGVETQYF,TRBJ2-5,-,-,TRBV27
TGTGCCATCAGTGAACTAGCGGATACGCAGTATTTT,CAISELADTQYF,TRBJ2-3,TRBD2,-,TRBV10-3
TGTGCCAGCAGTTTAGCAATTCTAGATGAGCAGTTCTTC,CASSLAILDEQFF,TRBJ2-1,-,-,TRBV12-3/TRBV12-4
TGTGCCAGCAGCCAAGTAGGAAATGAGCAGTTCTTC,CASSQVGNEQFF,TRBJ2-1,-,many,TRBV3-1
TGTGCCAGCAGCCAAGAAAATCGGGCCGGGGAGCTGTTTTTT,CASSQENRAGELFF,TRBJ2-2,-,few,TRBV14
TGCGCCAGCAGCCAAGGACCCTCACTGGCGGGAGTGTTCTTC,CASSQGPSLAGVFF,TRBJ2-1,TRBD2,few,TRBV4-1
TGTGCCAGCAGCCCTAATCCCACCTCCGGGGAGCAGTTCTTC,CASSPNPTSGEQFF,TRBJ2-1,-,few,TRBV12-3/TRBV12-4
TGTGCCATCAGTGAGAGAGGGAGGGCTGGTGAGACCCAGTACTTC,CAISERGRAGETQYF,TRBJ2-5,TRBD2,few,TRBV10-3
TGTGCCAGCTGGGACAGGGCGCACACCGGGGAGCTGTTTTTT,CASWDRAHTGELFF,TRBJ2-2,TRBD1,few,TRBV7-9
TGTGCCAGCAGCCAAGTAGGGACTAGCGGGAATGTTGGCGAGCAGTACTTC,CASSQVGTSGNVGEQYF,TRBJ2-7,TRBD2,-,TRBV4-2
TGCGCCAGCAGCTTGGAGGTTAGCAATGAGCAGTTCTTC,CASSLEVSNEQFF,TRBJ2-1,-,-,TRBV5-1
TGTGCCAGCAGTTTGTCCGGGCTTGGCGATACGCAGTATTTT,CASSLSGLGDTQYF,TRBJ2-3,-,many,TRBV12-3/TRBV12-4
TGTGCCAGCAGCTACCGAGCTGCAGGGAGCTCCTACAATGAGCAGTTCTTC,CASSYRAAGSSYNEQFF,TRBJ2-1,-,-,TRBV7-6
TGCAGCGTCTCCGATACGCAGTATTTT,CSVSDTQYF,TRBJ2-3,-,many,TRBV29-1
TGTGCCAGCAGCCAAGTTGGCGCCCTGGAGGTTAAATCCTACAATGAGCAGTTCTTC,CASSQVGALEVKSYNEQFF,TRBJ2-1,-,few,TRBV3-1
TGTGCCAGCAGCCAAGCAGCAGGACCCCAAGAGACCCAGTACTTC,CASSQAAGPQETQYF,TRBJ2-5,-,few,TRBV3-1
TGTGCCAGCAGCTTAGGGATCTTTCGGACAGGGGGCAGCTATGGCTACACCTTC,CASSLGIFRTGGSYGYTF,TRBJ1-2,TRBD1,many,TRBV11-2
TGTGCCAGCAGCTCTCAGGCAACCTATGGCTACACCTTC,CASSSQATYGYTF,TRBJ1-2,-,-,TRBV3-1
TGTGCCAGCAGCTTGAGGGGGCGCGACACTGGCTACACCTTC,CASSLRGRDTGYTF,TRBJ1-2,TRBD1,many,TRBV7-2
TGCGCCAGCAGTCGAGGGCAGGGCACAGATACGCAGTATTTT,CASSRGQGTDTQYF,TRBJ2-3,-,few,TRBV5-1
TGCAGTGCCCCTAGCGGGAGAAGCGGATACGAGCAGTACTTC,CSAPSGRSGYEQYF,TRBJ2-7,TRBD2,many,TRBV20-1
TGTGCCGCAACTAGCGGGAACACCGGGGAGCTGTTTTTT,CAATSGNTGELFF,TRBJ2-2,TRBD2,few,TRBV24-1
TGCAGTGCTAATCCGTCGGGGAACCTTGAGCAGTTCTTC,CSANPSGNLEQFF,TRBJ2-1,-,-,TRBV20-1
TGTGCCAGCAGTCCAGGCCTGGGGACAAAAAGCAATCAGCCCCAGCATTTT,CASSPGLGTKSNQPQHF,TRBJ1-5,-,-,TRBV7-9
TGCAGTGCTAGGACGGGACTGGAATTCAATGAGCAGTTCTTC,CSARTGLEFNEQFF,TRBJ2-1,-,few,TRBV20-1
TGTGCCAGCAGCTCGGCCAGGGGGTCTTTGAACGAGCAGTACTTC,CASSSARGSLNEQYF,TRBJ2-7,TRBD1,few,TRBV6-5
TGTGCCAGCACCGGCTACCAAGAGACCCAGTACTTC,CASTGYQETQYF,TRBJ2-5,-,few,TRBV12-3/TRBV12-4
TGTGCCAGCAGCGCCGACGGATTAGAGACCCAGTACTTC,CASSADGLETQYF,TRBJ2-5,-,-,TRBV3-1
TGTGCCAGCAGCTCCCGGGTCGATGGAGAGACCCAGTACTTC,CASSSRVDGETQYF,TRBJ2-5,-,-,TRBV7-6
TGCAGCGTCATAACTAAACAGGGGGCAAGCTCCTACAATGAGCAGTTCTTC,CSVITKQGASSYNEQFF,TRBJ2-1,TRBD1,few,TRBV29-1